This TCR beta chain was sequenced in a study of T cells in Graves' hyperthyroidism and ophthalmopathy. TCR beta CDR3 regions were amplified from RNA. HTBI primers were the set used in a first-round RT-PCR of the TCR CDR3. TCRdb analysed the multiplex PCR reads with MiXCR anew, one entry per CDR3 protein. The sample comprises 460,000 or so distinct CDR3 sequences, approximately 15% of which are singletons, and around 17% rests with the top ten. Extraction of PBMCs used 8 to 10 ml of fresh peripheral blood. This CDR3 comprises 16 residues. Germline CDR1 and CDR2: DFQATT and SNEGSKA (reference sequence). V was trimmed by 5 bases and J by 3 bases, leaving 21 bases between them.

V usage is TRBV20-1 and J usage is TRBJ2-3, with TRBD2 as a possible D gene (5 bases). The sequence was collected from a woman younger than 35 with Graves' hyperthyroidism. Sequenced input: blood. CDR3 loop: CSAPDGQAPGTDTQYF. CDR3 sequence (DNA): TGCAGTGCTCCAGATGGGCAGGCCCCGGGGACAGATACGCAGTATTTT.